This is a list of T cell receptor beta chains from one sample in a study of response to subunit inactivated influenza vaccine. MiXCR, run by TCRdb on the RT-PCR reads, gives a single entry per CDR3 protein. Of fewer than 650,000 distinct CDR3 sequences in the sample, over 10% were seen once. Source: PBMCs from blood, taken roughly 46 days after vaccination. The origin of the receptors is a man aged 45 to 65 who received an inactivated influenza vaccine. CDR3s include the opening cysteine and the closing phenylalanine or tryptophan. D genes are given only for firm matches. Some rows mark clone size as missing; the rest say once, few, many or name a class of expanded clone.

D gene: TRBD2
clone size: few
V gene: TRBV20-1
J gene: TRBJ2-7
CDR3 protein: CSAKGLAGGSYEQYF
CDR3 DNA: TGCAGTGCCAAGGGACTAGCGGGAGGATCCTACGAGCAGTACTTC

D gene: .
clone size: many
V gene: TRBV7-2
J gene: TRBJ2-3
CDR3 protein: CASSAHITDTQYF
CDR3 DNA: TGTGCCAGCAGCGCTCATATAACAGATACGCAGTATTTT

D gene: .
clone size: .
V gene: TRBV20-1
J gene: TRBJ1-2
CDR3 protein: CSARDSVNYGYTF
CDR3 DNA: TGCAGTGCTAGAGATTCGGTGAACTATGGCTACACCTTC

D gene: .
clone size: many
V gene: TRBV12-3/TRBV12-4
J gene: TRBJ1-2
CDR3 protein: CASSDRGRGYGYTF
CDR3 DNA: TGTGCCAGCAGTGACAGAGGTCGGGGCTATGGCTACACCTTC

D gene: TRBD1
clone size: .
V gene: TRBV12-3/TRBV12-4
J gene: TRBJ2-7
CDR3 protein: CASRRTGVGEQYF
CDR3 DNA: TGTGCCAGCAGGAGGACAGGGGTGGGCGAGCAGTACTTC

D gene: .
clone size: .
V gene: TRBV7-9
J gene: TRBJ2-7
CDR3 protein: CASSLFGRWQYF
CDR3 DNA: TGTGCCAGCAGCTTATTTGGGAGGTGGCAGTACTTC

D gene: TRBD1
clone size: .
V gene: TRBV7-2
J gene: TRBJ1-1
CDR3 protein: CASSSRTGGLFTEAFF
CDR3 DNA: TGTGCCAGCAGCTCTAGGACAGGGGGCTTGTTCACTGAAGCTTTCTTT

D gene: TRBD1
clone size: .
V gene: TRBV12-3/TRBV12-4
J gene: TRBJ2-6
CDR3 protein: CASSLTNRGLYSGANVLTF
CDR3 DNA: TGTGCCAGCAGTTTAACGAACAGGGGGCTGTACTCTGGGGCCAACGTCCTGACTTTC

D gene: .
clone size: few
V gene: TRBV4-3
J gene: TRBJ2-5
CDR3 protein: CASSHLGLTKETQYF
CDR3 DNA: TGCGCCAGCAGCCACCTGGGGCTTACCAAAGAGACCCAGTACTTC

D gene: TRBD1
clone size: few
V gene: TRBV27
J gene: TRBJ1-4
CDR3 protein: CASRGQGGNEKLFF
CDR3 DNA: TGTGCCAGCCGAGGACAGGGAGGAAATGAAAAACTGTTTTTT

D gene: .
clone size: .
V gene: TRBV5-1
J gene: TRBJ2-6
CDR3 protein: CASSSEVRLTGANVLTF
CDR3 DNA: TGCGCCAGCAGCTCGGAAGTGCGGCTAACTGGGGCCAACGTCCTGACTTTC

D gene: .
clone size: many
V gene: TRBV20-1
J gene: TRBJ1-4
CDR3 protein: CSARLNEKLFF
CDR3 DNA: TGCAGTGCTAGGCTTAATGAAAAACTGTTTTTT

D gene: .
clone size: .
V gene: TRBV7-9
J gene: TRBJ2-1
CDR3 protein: CASSLSEDPSSYNEQFF
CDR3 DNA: TGTGCCAGCAGCTTATCGGAAGATCCTAGCTCCTACAATGAGCAGTTCTTC

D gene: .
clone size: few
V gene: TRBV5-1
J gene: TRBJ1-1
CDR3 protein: CASSLDQGGNTEAFF
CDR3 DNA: TGCGCCAGCAGCTTGGACCAGGGAGGGAACACTGAAGCTTTCTTT

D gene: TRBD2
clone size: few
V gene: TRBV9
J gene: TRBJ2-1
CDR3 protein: CASSVGLAVSYNEQFF
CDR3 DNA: TGTGCCAGCAGCGTAGGCCTAGCGGTCTCCTACAATGAGCAGTTCTTC

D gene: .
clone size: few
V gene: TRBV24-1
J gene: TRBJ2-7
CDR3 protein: CATSDRASSTYEQYF
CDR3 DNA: TGTGCCACCAGTGATCGGGCTAGCAGCACCTACGAGCAGTACTTC

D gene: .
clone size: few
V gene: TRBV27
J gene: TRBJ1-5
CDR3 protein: CANGTVGQPQHF
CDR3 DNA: TGTGCCAACGGGACGGTCGGTCAGCCCCAGCATTTT

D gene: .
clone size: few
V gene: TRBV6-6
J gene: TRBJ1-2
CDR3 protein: CATTNAYSDGYTF
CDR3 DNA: TGTGCCACCACGAACGCCTACAGCGACGGCTACACCTTC

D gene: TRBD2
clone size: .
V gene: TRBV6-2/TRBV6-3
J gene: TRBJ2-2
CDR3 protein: CASSVAGLATGELFF
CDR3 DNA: TGTGCCAGCAGTGTTGCGGGACTAGCGACCGGGGAGCTGTTTTTT

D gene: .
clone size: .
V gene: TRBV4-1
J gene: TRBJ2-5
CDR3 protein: CASSQGGTKETQYF
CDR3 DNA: TGCGCCAGCAGCCAAGGCGGGACAAAAGAGACCCAGTACTTC

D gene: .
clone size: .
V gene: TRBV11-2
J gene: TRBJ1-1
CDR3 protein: CASSAAQGNWNTEAFF
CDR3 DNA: TGTGCCAGCAGCGCCGCACAGGGAAATTGGAACACTGAAGCTTTCTTT

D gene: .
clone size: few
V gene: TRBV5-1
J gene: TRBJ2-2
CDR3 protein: CASSLAFLQGNTGELFF
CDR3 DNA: TGCGCCAGCAGCTTGGCGTTCTTACAGGGAAACACCGGGGAGCTGTTTTTT

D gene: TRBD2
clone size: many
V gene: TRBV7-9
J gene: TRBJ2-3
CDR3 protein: CASSEGTSSTDTQYF
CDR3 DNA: TGTGCCAGCAGCGAGGGGACTAGTTCCACAGATACGCAGTATTTT

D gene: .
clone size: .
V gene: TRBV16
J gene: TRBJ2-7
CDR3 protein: CASSQFSASHEQYF
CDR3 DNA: TGTGCCAGCAGCCAATTCTCGGCCTCCCACGAGCAGTACTTC

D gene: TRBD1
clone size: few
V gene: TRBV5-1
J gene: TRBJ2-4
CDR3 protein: CASSARQGLDIQYF
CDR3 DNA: TGCGCCAGCAGCGCTAGACAGGGGTTGGACATTCAGTACTTC

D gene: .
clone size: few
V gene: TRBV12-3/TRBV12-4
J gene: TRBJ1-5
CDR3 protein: CASSLRRQSRQHF
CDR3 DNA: TGTGCCAGCAGTTTACGTCGACAGTCACGCCAGCATTTT

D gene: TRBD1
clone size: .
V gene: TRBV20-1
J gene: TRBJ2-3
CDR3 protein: CSAAPPVGRQGASDTQYF
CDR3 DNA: TGCAGTGCTGCACCCCCGGTGGGGAGACAGGGGGCGTCAGATACGCAGTATTTT

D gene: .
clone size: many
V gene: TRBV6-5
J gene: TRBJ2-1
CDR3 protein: CASSYRASYNEQFF
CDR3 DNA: TGTGCCAGCAGTTACCGGGCCTCCTACAATGAGCAGTTCTTC

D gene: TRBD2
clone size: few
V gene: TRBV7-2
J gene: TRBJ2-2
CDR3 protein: CASSLAGAGVEELFF
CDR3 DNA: TGTGCCAGCAGCTTAGCCGGGGCGGGAGTAGAGGAGCTGTTTTTT

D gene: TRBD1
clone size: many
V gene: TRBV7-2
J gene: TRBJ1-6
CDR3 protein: CASSKRQGSLNSPLHF
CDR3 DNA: TGTGCCAGCAGCAAACGACAGGGATCCCTTAATTCACCCCTCCACTTT

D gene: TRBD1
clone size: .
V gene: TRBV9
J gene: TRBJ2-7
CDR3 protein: CASSGPRDRVDYEQYF
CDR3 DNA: TGTGCCAGCAGCGGACCCCGGGACAGGGTCGACTACGAGCAGTACTTC

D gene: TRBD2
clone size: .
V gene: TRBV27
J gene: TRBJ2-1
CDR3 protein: CASGRGVRGTNEQFF
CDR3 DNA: TGTGCCAGCGGCCGGGGGGTTAGGGGTACCAATGAGCAGTTCTTC

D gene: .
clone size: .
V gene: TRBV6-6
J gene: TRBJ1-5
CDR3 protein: CASNRVSNQPQHF
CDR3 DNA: TGTGCCAGCAATAGGGTTAGCAATCAGCCCCAGCATTTT

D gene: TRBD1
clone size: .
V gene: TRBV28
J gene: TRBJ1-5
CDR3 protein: CASTQGVQPQHF
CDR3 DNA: TGTGCCAGCACTCAGGGGGTTCAGCCCCAGCATTTT

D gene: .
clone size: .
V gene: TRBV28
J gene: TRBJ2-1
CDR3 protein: CASSSNRDSGNEQFF
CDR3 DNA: TGTGCCAGCAGTTCCAATCGGGACTCGGGAAATGAGCAGTTCTTC

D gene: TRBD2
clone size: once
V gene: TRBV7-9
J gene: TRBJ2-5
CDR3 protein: CASSISLSGGETQYF
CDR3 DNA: TGTGCCAGCAGTATCTCTCTTAGCGGGGGAGAGACCCAGTACTTC

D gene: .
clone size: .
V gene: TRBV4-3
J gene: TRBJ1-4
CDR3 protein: CASSPFLGGWEEKLFF
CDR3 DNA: TGCGCCAGCAGCCCCTTCCTTGGTGGGTGGGAAGAAAAACTGTTTTTT

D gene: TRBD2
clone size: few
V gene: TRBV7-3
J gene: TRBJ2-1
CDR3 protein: CASSLTAGGNYNEQFF
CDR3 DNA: TGTGCCAGCAGCTTAACAGCGGGAGGCAATTACAATGAGCAGTTCTTC

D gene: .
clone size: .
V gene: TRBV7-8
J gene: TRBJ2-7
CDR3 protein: CASSHLTWSSYEQYF
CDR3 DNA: TGTGCCAGCAGCCACTTAACATGGAGCTCCTACGAGCAGTACTTC

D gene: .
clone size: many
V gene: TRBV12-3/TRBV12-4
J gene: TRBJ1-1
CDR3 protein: CATYYWGYTEAFF
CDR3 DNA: TGTGCCACCTATTACTGGGGCTACACTGAAGCTTTCTTT

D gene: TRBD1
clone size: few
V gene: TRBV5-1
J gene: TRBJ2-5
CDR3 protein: CASSLTGQGAETQYF
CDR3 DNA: TGCGCCAGCAGCCTAACCGGACAGGGGGCAGAGACCCAGTACTTC

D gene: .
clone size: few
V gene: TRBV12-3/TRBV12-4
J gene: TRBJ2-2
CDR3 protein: CASNDGDYTGELFF
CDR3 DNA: TGTGCCAGCAACGACGGGGATTACACCGGGGAGCTGTTTTTT

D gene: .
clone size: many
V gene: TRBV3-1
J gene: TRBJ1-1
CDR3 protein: CASSRIGTEAFF
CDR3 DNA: TGTGCCAGCAGCCGGATTGGCACTGAAGCTTTCTTT

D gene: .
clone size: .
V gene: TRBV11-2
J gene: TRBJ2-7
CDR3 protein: CASSSQGNSYEQYF
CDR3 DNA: TGTGCCAGCAGCTCCCAGGGTAACTCCTACGAGCAGTACTTC

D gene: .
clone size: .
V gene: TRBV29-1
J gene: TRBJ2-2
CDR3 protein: CSVEWWPKTGELFF
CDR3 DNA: TGCAGCGTTGAGTGGTGGCCCAAGACCGGGGAGCTGTTTTTT

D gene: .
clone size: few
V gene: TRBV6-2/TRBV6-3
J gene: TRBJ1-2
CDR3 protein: CASSYRTAHPNYGYTF
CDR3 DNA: TGTGCCAGCAGTTACCGGACAGCCCATCCTAACTATGGCTACACCTTC

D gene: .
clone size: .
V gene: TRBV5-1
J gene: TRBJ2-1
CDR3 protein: CASSLTAWRTYNEQFF
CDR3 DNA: TGCGCCAGCAGTCTCACTGCATGGCGGACCTACAATGAGCAGTTCTTC

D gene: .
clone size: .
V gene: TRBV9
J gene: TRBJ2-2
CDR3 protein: CASSSNPGELFF
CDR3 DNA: TGTGCCAGCAGCTCCAACCCGGGGGAGCTGTTTTTT

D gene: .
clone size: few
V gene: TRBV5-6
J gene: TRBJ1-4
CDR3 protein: CASSLAGGRKLFF
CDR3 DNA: TGTGCCAGCAGCTTGGCGGGTGGCCGGAAACTGTTTTTT

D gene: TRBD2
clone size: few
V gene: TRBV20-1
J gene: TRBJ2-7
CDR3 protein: CSARDYETSAEQYF
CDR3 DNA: TGCAGTGCTAGAGATTACGAGACTAGCGCCGAGCAGTACTTC

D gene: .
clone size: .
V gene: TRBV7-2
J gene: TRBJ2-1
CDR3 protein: CASSLPPEREFF
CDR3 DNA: TGTGCCAGCAGCCTACCCCCGGAACGGGAGTTCTTC

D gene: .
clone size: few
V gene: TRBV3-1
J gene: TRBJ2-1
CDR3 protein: CASSRLPAGEQFF
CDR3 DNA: TGTGCCAGCAGCCGCCTGCCGGCGGGGGAGCAGTTCTTC

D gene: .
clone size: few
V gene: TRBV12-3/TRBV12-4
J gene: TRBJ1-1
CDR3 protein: CASSFAENTEAFF
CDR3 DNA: TGTGCCAGCAGTTTTGCGGAGAACACTGAAGCTTTCTTT

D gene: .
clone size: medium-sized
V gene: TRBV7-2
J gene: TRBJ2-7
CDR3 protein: CASRRQATYEQYF
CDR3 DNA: TGTGCCAGCAGACGACAGGCGACCTACGAGCAGTACTTC

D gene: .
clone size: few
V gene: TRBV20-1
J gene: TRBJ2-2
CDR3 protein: CSARNRLMNTGELFF
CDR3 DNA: TGCAGTGCTAGGAATAGGCTAATGAACACCGGGGAGCTGTTTTTT

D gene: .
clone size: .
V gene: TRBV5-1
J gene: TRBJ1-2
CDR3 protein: CASSLGQTIFYGYTF
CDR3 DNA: TGCGCCAGCAGCTTGGGGCAGACTATCTTCTATGGCTACACCTTC

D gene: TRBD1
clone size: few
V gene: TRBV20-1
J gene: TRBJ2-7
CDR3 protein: CSARDLGGRTGRFYEQYF
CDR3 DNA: TGCAGTGCTAGAGATCTTGGAGGCCGGACAGGGAGGTTCTACGAGCAGTACTTC

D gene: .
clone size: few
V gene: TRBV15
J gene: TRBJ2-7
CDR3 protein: CATSREIFGYEQYF
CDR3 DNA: TGTGCCACCAGCAGAGAAATTTTCGGGTACGAGCAGTACTTC

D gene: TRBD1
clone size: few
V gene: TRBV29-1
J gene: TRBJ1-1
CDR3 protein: CSVEGQGARTEAFF
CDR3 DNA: TGCAGCGTTGAGGGACAGGGGGCGCGAACTGAAGCTTTCTTT

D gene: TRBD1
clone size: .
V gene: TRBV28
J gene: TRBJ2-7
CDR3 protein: CASTKEGTGHYEQYF
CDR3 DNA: TGTGCCAGCACTAAAGAGGGGACAGGGCACTACGAGCAGTACTTC